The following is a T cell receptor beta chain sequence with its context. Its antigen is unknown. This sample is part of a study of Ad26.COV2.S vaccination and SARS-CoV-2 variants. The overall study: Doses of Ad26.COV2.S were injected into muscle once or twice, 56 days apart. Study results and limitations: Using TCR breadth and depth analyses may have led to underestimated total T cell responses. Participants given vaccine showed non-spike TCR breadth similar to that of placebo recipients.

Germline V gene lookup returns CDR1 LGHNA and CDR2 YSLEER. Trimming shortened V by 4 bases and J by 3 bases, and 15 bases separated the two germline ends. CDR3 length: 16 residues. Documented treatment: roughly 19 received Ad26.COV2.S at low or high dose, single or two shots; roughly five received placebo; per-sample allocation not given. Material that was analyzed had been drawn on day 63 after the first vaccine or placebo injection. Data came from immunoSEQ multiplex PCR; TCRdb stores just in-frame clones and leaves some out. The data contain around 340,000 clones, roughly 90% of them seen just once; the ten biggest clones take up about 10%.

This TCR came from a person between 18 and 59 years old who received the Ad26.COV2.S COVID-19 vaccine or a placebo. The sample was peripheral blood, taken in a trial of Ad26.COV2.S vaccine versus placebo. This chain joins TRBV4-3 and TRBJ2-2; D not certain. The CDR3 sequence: CASSRRDKSYTGELFF. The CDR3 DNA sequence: TGCGCCAGCAGCCGAAGAGATAAGTCCTACACCGGGGAGCTGTTTTTT.